This TCR beta chain came from a study of shared clonotypes between healthy human individuals. Study-wide points: Represented diversity (both genetic and exposure-history) was limited by the small number of donors. Shared clonotypes: approximately 5.3% naive CD4, roughly 3.5% naive CD8, roughly 2.2% memory CD4, under 0.45% memory CD8. Memory subsets had estimated richness that was generally smaller than that of naive subsets.

As to this clone: Its antigen is unidentified.

Repertoires were generated with immunoSEQ multiplex PCR, while TCRdb's copy carries only in-frame clones and drops some. The top ten clones hold 0.085% to 0.11% of a sample with roughly 550,000 clones, 95% to 96% of them seen once. Naive-designated CD8 cells lacked CD45RO, were positively enriched for CCR7, and omitted terminally differentiated effector memory CD45RA+ cells. All donors were Caucasian adults living in Nashville, Tennessee. The source of this sequence is a woman under 40 in good health. The specimen was naive CD8+ T cells sorted from blood.

Here the CDR3 DNA reads TGTGCCAGCGGGGGGCAACGGGATGAAAAACTGTTTTTT. Protein sequence: CASGGQRDEKLFF. This sequence joins TRBV7-9 and TRBJ1-4, with a tentative D call TRBD1 (6 bases). Looked up from germline, CDR1 is SEHNR and CDR2 is FQNEAQ (reference sequence). The V end was cut by 8 bases, the J end by 6 bases, with 13 bases between. The CDR3 loop spans 13 amino acids. Filled out from reference TRBV7-9 and TRBJ1-4, the complete variable domain reads DTGVSQNPRHKITKRGQNVTFRCDPISEHNRLYWYRQTLGQGPEFLTYFQNEAQLEKSRLLSDRFSAERPKGSFSTLEIQRTEQGDSAMYLCASGGQRDEKLFFGSGTQLSVL.